The text below deals with one TCR beta chain. TCRdb's copy holds only in-frame clones and misses some; the assay was immunoSEQ multiplex PCR. The table has under 500,000 clones, about 85% seen once; the top ten hold around 1.8%. The sample belongs to a study of blood T cell repertoires in COVID-19. Turning to the study itself: Nucleic acid was either cDNA or gDNA, and it came from T cells, B-cell-depleted T cells, or PBMCs.

Those who participated ranged in age from about 18 to 89 years and resided in some 24 US areas. Participants were placed into cohorts based on the clinical history they reported. This CDR3 spans 13 amino acids. The germline V gene encodes CDR1 MNHEY and CDR2 SMNVEV (reference sequence). The V and J ends lost 3 bases and 4 bases respectively, with 9 bases between them. The TCR was taken from a woman aged 18-29 years with acute COVID-19. This sequence joins TRBV27 and TRBJ1-2; D gene unclear. The sequenced sample was PBMCs or T cells enriched from blood (not recorded which). DNA of the CDR3: TGTGCCAGCAGTTTTACCAGGTTCTATGGCTACACCTTC. Translation gives CASSFTRFYGYTF.